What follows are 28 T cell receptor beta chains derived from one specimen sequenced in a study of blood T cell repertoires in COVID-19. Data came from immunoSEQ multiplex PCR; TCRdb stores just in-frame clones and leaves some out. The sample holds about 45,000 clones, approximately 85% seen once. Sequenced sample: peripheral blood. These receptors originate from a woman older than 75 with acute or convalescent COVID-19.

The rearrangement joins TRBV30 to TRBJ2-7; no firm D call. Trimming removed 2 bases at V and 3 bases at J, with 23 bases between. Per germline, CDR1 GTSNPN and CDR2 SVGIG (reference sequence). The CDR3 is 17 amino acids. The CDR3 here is CAWSTRSTLTSLYEQYF. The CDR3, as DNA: TGTGCCTGGAGTACCCGGTCGACTCTCACATCTCTCTACGAGCAGTACTTC.

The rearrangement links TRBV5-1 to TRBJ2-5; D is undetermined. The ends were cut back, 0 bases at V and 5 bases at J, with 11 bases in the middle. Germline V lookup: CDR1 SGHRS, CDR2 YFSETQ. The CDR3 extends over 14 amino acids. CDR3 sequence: CASSLDSIGETQYF. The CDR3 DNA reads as TGCGCCAGCAGCTTGGACTCGATCGGGGAGACCCAGTACTTC.

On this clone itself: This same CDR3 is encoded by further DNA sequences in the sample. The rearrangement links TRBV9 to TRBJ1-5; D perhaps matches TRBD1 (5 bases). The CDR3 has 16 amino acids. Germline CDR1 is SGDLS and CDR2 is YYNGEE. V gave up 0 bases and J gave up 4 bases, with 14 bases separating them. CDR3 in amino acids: CASSVGGGTENQPQHF. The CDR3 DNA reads TGTGCCAGCAGCGTAGGAGGAGGGACGGAGAATCAGCCCCAGCATTTT.

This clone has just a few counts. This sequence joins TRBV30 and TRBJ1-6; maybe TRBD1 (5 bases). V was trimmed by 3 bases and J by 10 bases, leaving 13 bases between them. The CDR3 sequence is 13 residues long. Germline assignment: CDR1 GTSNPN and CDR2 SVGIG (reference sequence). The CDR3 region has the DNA TGTGCCTGGAGGTCTGGGGCTGCCTCACCCCTCCACTTT. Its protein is CAWRSGAASPLHF.

CDR3 coding DNA: TGTGCCAGCAGCTTTGATTCGGTGGGGGGCACCGGGGAGCTGTTTTTT. This translates into CASSFDSVGGTGELFF. This chain links TRBV12-1 with TRBJ2-2; TRBD2 was called by the table and not checked on the DNA. TRBV12-1 is tagged as a pseudogene. The CDR3 consists of 16 residues.

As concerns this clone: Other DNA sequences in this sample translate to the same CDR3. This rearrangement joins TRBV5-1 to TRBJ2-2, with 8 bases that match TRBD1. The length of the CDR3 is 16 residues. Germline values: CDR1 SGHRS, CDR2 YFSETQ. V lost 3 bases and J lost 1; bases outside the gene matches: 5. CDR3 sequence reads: CASSSTGTGNTGELFF. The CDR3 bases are TGCGCCAGCAGCTCTACCGGGACAGGGAACACCGGGGAGCTGTTTTTT.

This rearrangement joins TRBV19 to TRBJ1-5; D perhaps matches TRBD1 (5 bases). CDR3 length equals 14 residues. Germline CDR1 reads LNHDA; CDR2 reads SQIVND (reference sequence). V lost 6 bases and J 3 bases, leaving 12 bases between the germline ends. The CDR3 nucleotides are TGTGCCAGTAGCCCGGGACTCATCAATCAGCCCCAGCATTTT. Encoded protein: CASSPGLINQPQHF.

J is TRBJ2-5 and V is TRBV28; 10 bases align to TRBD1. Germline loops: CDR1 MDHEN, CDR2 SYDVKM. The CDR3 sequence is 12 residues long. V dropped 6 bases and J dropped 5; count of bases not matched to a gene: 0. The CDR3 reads CASRGQGETQYF. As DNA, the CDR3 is TGTGCCAGCAGGGGACAGGGGGAGACCCAGTACTTC.

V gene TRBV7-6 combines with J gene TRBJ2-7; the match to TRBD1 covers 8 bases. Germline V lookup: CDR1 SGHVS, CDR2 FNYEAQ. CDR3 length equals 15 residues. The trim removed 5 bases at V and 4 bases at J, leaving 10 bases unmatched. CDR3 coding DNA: TGTGCCAGCAGCGCCCAGGGGGCTAATGATTACGAGCAGTACTTC. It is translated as CASSAQGANDYEQYF.

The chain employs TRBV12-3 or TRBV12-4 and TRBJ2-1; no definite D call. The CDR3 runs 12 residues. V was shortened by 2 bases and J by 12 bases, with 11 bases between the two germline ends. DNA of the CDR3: TGTGCCAGCAGTTTAAACGATCCGAGGCAGTTCTTC. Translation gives CASSLNDPRQFF.

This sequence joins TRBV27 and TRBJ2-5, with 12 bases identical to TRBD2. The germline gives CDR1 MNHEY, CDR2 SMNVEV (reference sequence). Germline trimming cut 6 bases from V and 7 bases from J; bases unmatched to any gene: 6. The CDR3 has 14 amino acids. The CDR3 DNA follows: TGTGCCAGCAGAACGGGACTAGCGGGCGGGACCCAGTACTTC. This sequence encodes CASRTGLAGGTQYF.

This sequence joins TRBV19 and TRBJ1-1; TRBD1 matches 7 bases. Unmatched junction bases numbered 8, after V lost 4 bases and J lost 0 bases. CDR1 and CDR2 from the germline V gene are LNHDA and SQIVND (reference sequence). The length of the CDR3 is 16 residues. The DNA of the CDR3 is TGTGCCAGTAGTACCCGGACAGGAACGATGAACACTGAAGCTTTCTTT. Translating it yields CASSTRTGTMNTEAFF.

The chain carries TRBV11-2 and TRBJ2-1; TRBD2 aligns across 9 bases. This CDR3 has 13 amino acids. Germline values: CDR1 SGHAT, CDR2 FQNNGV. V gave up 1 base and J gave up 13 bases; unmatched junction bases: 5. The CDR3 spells CASSLAEGLAQFF. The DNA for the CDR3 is TGTGCCAGCAGCTTAGCCGAGGGACTAGCTCAGTTCTTC.

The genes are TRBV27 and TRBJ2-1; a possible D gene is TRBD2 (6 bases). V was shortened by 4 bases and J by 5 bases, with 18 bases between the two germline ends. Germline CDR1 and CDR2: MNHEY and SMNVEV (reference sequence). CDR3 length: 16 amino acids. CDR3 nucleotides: TGTGCCAGCAGTTCGCCACTAGCTCCCAACCACAATGAGCAGTTCTTC. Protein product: CASSSPLAPNHNEQFF.

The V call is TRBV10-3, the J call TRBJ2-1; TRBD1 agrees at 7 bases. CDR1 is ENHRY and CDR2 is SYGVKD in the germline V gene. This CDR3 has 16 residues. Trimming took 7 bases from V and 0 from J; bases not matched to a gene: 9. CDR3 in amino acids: CAINGRDSRSYNEQFF. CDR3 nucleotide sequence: TGTGCCATCAACGGTCGGGACAGTCGCTCCTACAATGAGCAGTTCTTC.

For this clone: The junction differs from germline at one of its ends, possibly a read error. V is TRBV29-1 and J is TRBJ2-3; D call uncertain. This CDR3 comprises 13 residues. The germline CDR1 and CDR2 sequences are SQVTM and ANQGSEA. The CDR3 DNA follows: TGCAGCGGTGAAGCTTCTAGCACAGATACGCAGTATTTT. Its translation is CSGEASSTDTQYF.

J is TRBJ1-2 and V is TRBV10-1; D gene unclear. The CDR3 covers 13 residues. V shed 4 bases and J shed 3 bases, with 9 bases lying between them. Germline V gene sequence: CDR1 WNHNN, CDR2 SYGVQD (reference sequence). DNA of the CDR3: TGCGCCAGCAGTGGAACACGGGACTATGGCTACACCTTC. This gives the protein CASSGTRDYGYTF.

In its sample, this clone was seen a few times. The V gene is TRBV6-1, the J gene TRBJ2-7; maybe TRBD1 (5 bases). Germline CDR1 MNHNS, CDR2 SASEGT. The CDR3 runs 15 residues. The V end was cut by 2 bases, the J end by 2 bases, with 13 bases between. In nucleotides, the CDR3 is TGTGCCAGCAGTGAATCGCGAAAGGGGACCTACGAGCAGTACTTC. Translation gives CASSESRKGTYEQYF.

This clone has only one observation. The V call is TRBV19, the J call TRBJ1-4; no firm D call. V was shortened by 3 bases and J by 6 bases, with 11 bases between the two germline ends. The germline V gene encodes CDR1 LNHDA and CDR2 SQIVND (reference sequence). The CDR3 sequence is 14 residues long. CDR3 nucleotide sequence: TGTGCCAGTAGTATGAAGAGACGGGATGAAAAACTGTTTTTT. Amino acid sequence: CASSMKRRDEKLFF. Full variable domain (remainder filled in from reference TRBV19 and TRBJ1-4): DGGITQSPKYLFRKEGQNVTLSCEQNLNHDAMYWYRQDPGQGLRLIYYSQIVNDFQKGDIAEGYSVSREKKESFPLTVTSAQKNPTAFYLCASSMKRRDEKLFFGSGTQLSVL.

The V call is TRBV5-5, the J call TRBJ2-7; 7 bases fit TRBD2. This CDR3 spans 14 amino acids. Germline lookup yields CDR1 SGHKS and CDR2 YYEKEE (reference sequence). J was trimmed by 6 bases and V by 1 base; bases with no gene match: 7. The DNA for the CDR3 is TGTGCCAGCAGCTTGAGGCTAGCGGCAGGCGAGCAGTACTTC. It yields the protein CASSLRLAAGEQYF.

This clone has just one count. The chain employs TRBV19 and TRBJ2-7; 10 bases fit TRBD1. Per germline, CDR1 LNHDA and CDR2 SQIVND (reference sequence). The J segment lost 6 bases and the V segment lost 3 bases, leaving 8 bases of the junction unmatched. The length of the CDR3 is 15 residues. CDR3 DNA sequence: TGTGCCAGTAGTATGGGAGGGACAGGGGATCGCGAGCAGTACTTC. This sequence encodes CASSMGGTGDREQYF.

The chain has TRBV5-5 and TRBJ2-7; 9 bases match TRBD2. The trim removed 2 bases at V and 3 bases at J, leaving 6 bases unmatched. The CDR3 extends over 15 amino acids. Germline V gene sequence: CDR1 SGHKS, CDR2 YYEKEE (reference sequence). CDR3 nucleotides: TGTGCCAGCAGCTTATACCTAGCGGGAAGCTACGAGCAGTACTTC. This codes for CASSLYLAGSYEQYF.

Here the CDR3 reads CAWSLGASYEQYF. The CDR3, as DNA: TGTGCCTGGAGTTTGGGGGCCTCCTACGAGCAGTACTTC. V usage is TRBV30 and J usage is TRBJ2-7, with D possibly being TRBD1 (6 bases). CDR1 and CDR2 from the germline V gene are GTSNPN and SVGIG (reference sequence). The V end was cut by 2 bases, the J end by 0 bases, with 8 bases between. The CDR3 extends over 13 amino acids.

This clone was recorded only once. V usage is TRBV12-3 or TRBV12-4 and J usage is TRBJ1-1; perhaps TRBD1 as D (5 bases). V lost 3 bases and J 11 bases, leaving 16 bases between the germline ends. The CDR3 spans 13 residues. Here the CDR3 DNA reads TGTGCCAGCAGTTTGGGGGGAGAAGGTTCGGCTTTCTTT. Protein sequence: CASSLGGEGSAFF.

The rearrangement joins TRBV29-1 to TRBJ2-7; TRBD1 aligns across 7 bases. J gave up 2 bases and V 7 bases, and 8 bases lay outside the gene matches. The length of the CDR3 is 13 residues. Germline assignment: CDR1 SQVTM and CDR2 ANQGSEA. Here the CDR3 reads CSARGMGAYEQYF. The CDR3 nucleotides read TGCAGCGCCAGGGGGATGGGGGCCTACGAGCAGTACTTC.

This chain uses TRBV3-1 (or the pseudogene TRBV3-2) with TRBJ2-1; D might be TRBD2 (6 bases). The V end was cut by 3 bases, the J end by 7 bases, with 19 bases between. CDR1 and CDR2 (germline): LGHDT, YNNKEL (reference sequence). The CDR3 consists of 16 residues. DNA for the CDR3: TGTGCCAGCAGCCACCGGGACTTAGGGACGGCGAATGAGCAGTTCTTC. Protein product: CASSHRDLGTANEQFF.

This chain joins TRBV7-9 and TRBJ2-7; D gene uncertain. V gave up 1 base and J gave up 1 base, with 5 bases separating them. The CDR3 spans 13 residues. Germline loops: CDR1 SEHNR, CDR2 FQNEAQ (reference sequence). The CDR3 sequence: CASSLDLSYEQYF. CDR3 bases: TGTGCCAGCAGCTTAGACTTGTCCTACGAGCAGTACTTC.

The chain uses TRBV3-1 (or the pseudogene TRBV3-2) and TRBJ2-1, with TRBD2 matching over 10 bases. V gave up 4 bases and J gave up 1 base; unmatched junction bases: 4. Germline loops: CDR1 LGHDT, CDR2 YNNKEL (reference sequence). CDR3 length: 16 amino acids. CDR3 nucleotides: TGTGCCAGCAGCCCCTTACTAGCGGGATCCTACAATGAGCAGTTCTTC. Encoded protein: CASSPLLAGSYNEQFF.